This passage covers 11 T cell receptor beta chains from one sample sequenced in a study of blood T cell repertoires in COVID-19. TCRdb keeps only in-frame clones here, not all; method: immunoSEQ multiplex PCR. The data contain around 210,000 clones, approximately 86% of them singletons. Sample: peripheral blood. All receptors come from a man younger than 35 with active or convalescent COVID-19.

The rearrangement joins TRBV18 to TRBJ2-4; 8 nucleotides align to TRBD1. CDR1 KGHSH and CDR2 LQKENI come from the germline V gene. The CDR3 sequence is 15 residues long. V lost 3 bases, J lost 6 bases, and 7 bases stayed unmatched. The CDR3 coding sequence is TGTGCCAGCTCACCCCCGACGGACAGGGCAAACATTCAGTACTTC. Translated: CASSPPTDRANIQYF.

The rearrangement links TRBV7-9 to TRBJ2-2, with a tentative D call TRBD2 (6 bases). The V gene lost 4 bases and the J gene lost 0 bases, with 12 bases spanning the gap. In germline, CDR1 is SEHNR, CDR2 FQNEAQ (reference sequence). The CDR3 is 16 residues long. CDR3 DNA: TGTGCCAGCAGCTCTTCGTGGGGGGCGAACACCGGGGAGCTGTTTTTT. Encoded protein: CASSSSWGANTGELFF.

The rearrangement links TRBV27 to TRBJ2-1; TRBD2 agrees at 7 bases. With 8 bases clipped from V and 0 bases from J, the junction kept 10 bases outside the gene matches. The CDR3 length is 16 residues. Germline V CDR1 and CDR2: MNHEY, SMNVEV (reference sequence). In DNA form, the CDR3 reads TGTGCCAGCCGAGGGCGGGAGCTGGGCTCCTACAATGAGCAGTTCTTC. It encodes CASRGRELGSYNEQFF.

With regard to this clone: Other DNA sequences within the sample encode an identical CDR3. The chain has TRBV4-1 and TRBJ2-2, with D maybe TRBD1 (6 bases). Trimming shortened V by 2 bases and J by 5 bases, and 12 bases separated the two germline ends. Germline V lookup: CDR1 MGHRA, CDR2 YSYEKL. The CDR3 covers 15 residues. CDR3 residues: CASSQLGAGTGELFF. CDR3 bases: TGCGCCAGCAGCCAACTGGGGGCAGGGACCGGGGAGCTGTTTTTT.

This clone came up a few times. The chain's CDR3 is CASSGGQGPLEQYF. In DNA, the CDR3 is TGTGCCAGTAGTGGGGGACAGGGTCCCCTCGAGCAGTACTTC. This chain uses TRBV19 with TRBJ2-7; TRBD1 agrees at 9 bases. CDR1 LNHDA and CDR2 SQIVND come from the germline V gene (reference sequence). This CDR3 comprises 14 residues. The V segment lost 5 bases and the J segment 6 bases; nucleotides outside the gene matches: 8.

This chain connects TRBV7-9 to TRBJ2-7; tentative D call: TRBD1 (5 bases). Trimming took off 2 bases at V and 3 bases at J, with 11 bases between the two ends. The germline CDR1 and CDR2 sequences are SEHNR and FQNEAQ (reference sequence). The CDR3 runs 14 residues. CDR3: CASSLSRDSYEQYF. DNA for the CDR3: TGTGCCAGCAGCTTAAGCCGAGACAGCTACGAGCAGTACTTC.

The rearrangement joins TRBV11-1 to TRBJ2-4; 8 bases map to TRBD1. The CDR3 sequence is 14 residues long. The ends lost 1 base at V and 8 bases at J; junction bases unmatched: 4. Germline V gene data show CDR1 as SGHAT and CDR2 as FQDESV (reference sequence). The CDR3 protein is CASSLVQGADIQYF. For the CDR3, the DNA is TGTGCCAGCAGCTTAGTTCAGGGGGCTGACATTCAGTACTTC.

The rearrangement uses TRBV7-9 and TRBJ2-5; the match to TRBD2 covers 7 bases. Germline V gene lookup returns CDR1 SEHNR and CDR2 FQNEAQ (reference sequence). CDR3 size: 17 residues. V lost 1 base to trimming and J lost 1 base; unmatched junction nucleotides: 9. CDR3 nucleotides: TGTGCCAGCAGCTTAGAGCTAGCGGTTTTTTCCCAAGAGACCCAGTACTTC. This translates into CASSLELAVFSQETQYF. Complete variable domain (other parts from reference TRBV7-9 and TRBJ2-5): DTGVSQNPRHKITKRGQNVTFRCDPISEHNRLYWYRQTLGQGPEFLTYFQNEAQLEKSRLLSDRFSAERPKGSFSTLEIQRTEQGDSAMYLCASSLELAVFSQETQYFGPGTRLLVL.

This clone was seen a single time. The chain links TRBV27 to TRBJ2-5, with 7 bases fitting TRBD1. Trimming removed 6 bases from V and 4 bases from J; junction bases left unmatched: 14. CDR1 is MNHEY, CDR2 SMNVEV, per germline (reference sequence). The CDR3 sequence is 16 residues long. CDR3 nucleotides: TGTGCCAGCAGCGAATCCTTCGGGACAGTTCCAGAGACCCAGTACTTC. Translation gives CASSESFGTVPETQYF.

The chain combines TRBV7-6 with TRBJ2-1; 7 bases are shared with TRBD2. With V trimmed by 2 bases and J by 10 bases, 20 bases remained unmatched. Germline V gives CDR1 SGHVS, CDR2 FNYEAQ. The CDR3 has 18 residues. The CDR3 loop is CASSLNFPGGSSTIEQFF. The CDR3 DNA is TGTGCCAGCAGCTTAAACTTTCCAGGCGGGAGCTCTACCATCGAGCAGTTCTTC.

The chain uses TRBV28 and TRBJ2-7; 7 bases align to TRBD2. The junction had 15 bases not matched to a gene; V was cut back by 5 bases and J by 5 bases. The CDR3 consists of 16 residues. CDR1 and CDR2 (germline): MDHEN, SYDVKM. The CDR3 sequence is CASSPPRRRAGDEQYF. The CDR3 bases are TGTGCCAGCAGTCCCCCTCGTCGGAGGGCGGGGGACGAGCAGTACTTC.